The 15 T cell receptor beta chains in this list originate from one sample, sequenced in a study of STAT3 mutations in large granular lymphocyte leukemia. Study-wide findings and caveats: At least one immunodominant TCR beta clonotype appeared in every T-cell large granular lymphocyte leukemia patient.

Using immunoSEQ multiplex PCR, the repertoire was profiled, and TCRdb retains in-frame clones only, with some absent. The data hold roughly 38,000 clones, with over 75% observed a single time. No antigen is known for these receptors. Sequencing was performed on PBMCs. The receptors originated from a human donor with T large granular lymphocyte leukemia. Some clones in this sample may be carry-over from other donors' samples.

This chain connects TRBV5-1 to TRBJ1-1; D is unclear. The germline V and J ends were trimmed by 1 base and 0 bases, with 7 bases remaining between them. Germline V gene sequence: CDR1 SGHRS, CDR2 YFSETQ. The CDR3 loop spans 14 amino acids. CDR3 coding DNA: TGCGCCAGCAGCTTGTCCACTCTGAACACTGAAGCTTTCTTT. It translates to CASSLSTLNTEAFF.

As to this clone: The junction differs from germline at one of its ends, possibly a read error. The V and J genes are TRBV6-1 and TRBJ2-3; D is perhaps TRBD1 or TRBD2 (6 bases each). Germline CDR1 is MNHNS and CDR2 is SASEGT. CDR3 length equals 17 residues. The CDR3 DNA sequence: TGTGCCAGCAGCGAAGGGGGTGGGGGGCTATGGACAGATACGCAGTATTTT. It yields the protein CASSEGGGGLWTDTQYF.

This chain connects TRBV6-5 to TRBJ2-1, with D unclear. V lost 6 bases and J lost 10, with 10 bases in between. Looked up from germline, CDR1 is MNHEY and CDR2 is SVGAGI. The CDR3 runs to 11 residues. CDR3 region: CASSTVWEQFF. CDR3 coding DNA: TGTGCCAGCAGCACCGTTTGGGAGCAGTTCTTC.

This clone was observed once. This sequence joins TRBV18 and TRBJ2-7; no clear D gene. This CDR3 comprises 10 residues. Trimming shortened V by 2 bases and J by 6 bases, and 2 bases separated the two germline ends. In germline, CDR1 is KGHSH, CDR2 LQKENI. CDR3 in amino acids: CASSPAEQYV. In nucleotides, the CDR3 is TGTGCCAGCTCACCAGCCGAGCAGTACGTC.

The chain is built from TRBV10-3 and TRBJ2-6; the D call may be TRBD1 or TRBD2 (5 bases each). Germline V gives CDR1 ENHRY, CDR2 SYGVKD. With 7 bases removed from V and 1 base from J, the gap between germline ends came to 11 bases. The CDR3 runs to 15 residues. The CDR3 here is CAITGTASGANVLTF. Here the CDR3 DNA reads TGTGCCATCACTGGGACCGCTTCTGGGGCCAACGTCCTGACTTTC.

The chain uses TRBV7-9 and TRBJ2-1; the D gene is possibly TRBD2 (6 bases). V shed 5 bases and J shed 5 bases, with 13 bases lying between them. Germline CDR1 is SEHNR and CDR2 is FQNEAQ (reference sequence). The CDR3 is 14 residues long. The CDR3, as DNA: TGTGCCAGCAGCCCGGGACTCTTAGACAATGAGCAGTTCTTC. This translates into CASSPGLLDNEQFF.

The V gene is TRBV29-1, the J gene TRBJ2-3; D unresolved. V lost 3 bases, J lost 2 bases, and 6 bases lay in between. Germline V lookup: CDR1 SQVTM, CDR2 ANQGSEA. The CDR3 contains 12 residues. This CDR3 is CSVEASTDTQYF. The CDR3 DNA reads as TGCAGCGTTGAGGCCTCCACAGATACGCAGTATTTT.

This clone appeared a few times. The chain couples TRBV5-1 to TRBJ2-5; D remains ambiguous. CDR3 length equals 14 residues. Trimming cost V 3 bases and J 4 bases, with 13 bases left between them. Germline V lookup: CDR1 SGHRS, CDR2 YFSETQ. The CDR3 DNA is TGCGCCAGCAGCTCGAGAGGCGGCCCAGAGACCCAGTACTTC. Protein: CASSSRGGPETQYF.

The gene calls are TRBV6-1 and TRBJ1-5; possible D gene TRBD1, 5 bases. CDR1 and CDR2 from the germline V gene are MNHNS and SASEGT. Deletions cut 7 bases from V and 8 bases from J, with 15 bases between. This CDR3 spans 13 amino acids. The CDR3 DNA reads TGTGCCAGCATTATGGGGGGAGCGGAGCCCCAGCATTTT. Its protein is CASIMGGAEPQHF.

The rearrangement uses TRBV28 and TRBJ2-3, with D possibly TRBD1 on 5 matching bases. Germline V gene lookup returns CDR1 MDHEN and CDR2 SYDVKM. CDR3 length: 12 residues. V lost 3 bases and J 9 bases, leaving 10 bases between the germline ends. The CDR3 DNA sequence: TGTGCCAGCAGTTTCCGCCGACAGACGCAGTATTTT. Amino acid sequence: CASSFRRQTQYF.

V and J are TRBV29-1 and TRBJ2-1; the match to TRBD1 covers 8 bases. CDR3 size: 15 residues. V gave up 2 bases and J gave up 6 bases; unmatched junction bases: 9. Germline-derived CDR1 and CDR2 are SQVTM and ANQGSEA. For the CDR3, the DNA is TGCAGCGTTGAACAATTCGACAGGGGAGGCAATGAGCAGTTCTTC. It is translated as CSVEQFDRGGNEQFF.

The chain employs TRBV2 and TRBJ2-6; D is unresolved. Per germline, CDR1 SNHLY and CDR2 FYNNEI. The CDR3 has 14 residues. Trimming shortened V by 4 bases and J by 4 bases, and 8 bases separated the two germline ends. The CDR3 DNA reads as TGTGCCAGCAGTGGGCGTGGGGGGGCCAACGTCCTGACTTTC. It codes for CASSGRGGANVLTF.

The chain has TRBV27 and TRBJ2-1; tentatively, D is TRBD1 (5 bases). Per germline, CDR1 MNHEY and CDR2 SMNVEV (reference sequence). The CDR3 extends over 14 amino acids. Trimming took off 6 bases at V and 5 bases at J, with 14 bases between the two ends. Written as DNA, the CDR3 is TGTGCCAGCAGCTTGGGTACAGGAAACAATGAGCAGTTCTTC. It translates to CASSLGTGNNEQFF.

The CDR3 reads CASSSYAGSGTEAFF. The CDR3 DNA reads TGTGCCAGCAGCTCCTACGCAGGGTCAGGGACTGAAGCTTTCTTT. J is TRBJ1-1 and V is TRBV7-9, with TRBD1 as a possible D gene (5 bases). The CDR3 extends over 15 amino acids. Trimming took off 4 bases at V and 5 bases at J, with 17 bases between the two ends. Per the germline V gene, CDR1 is SEHNR and CDR2 is FQNEAQ (reference sequence).

This clone was seen a few times. The J gene is TRBJ2-4, the V gene TRBV30; TRBD1 agrees at 11 bases. V was pared by 4 bases and J by 7 bases, with 9 bases of the junction left unmatched. CDR1 is GTSNPN and CDR2 is SVGIG in the germline V gene (reference sequence). The CDR3 sequence is 15 residues long. The CDR3 coding sequence is TGTGCCTGGACCCCGATTGGGGACAGGGGGAACATTCAGTACTTC. Amino acids: CAWTPIGDRGNIQYF.